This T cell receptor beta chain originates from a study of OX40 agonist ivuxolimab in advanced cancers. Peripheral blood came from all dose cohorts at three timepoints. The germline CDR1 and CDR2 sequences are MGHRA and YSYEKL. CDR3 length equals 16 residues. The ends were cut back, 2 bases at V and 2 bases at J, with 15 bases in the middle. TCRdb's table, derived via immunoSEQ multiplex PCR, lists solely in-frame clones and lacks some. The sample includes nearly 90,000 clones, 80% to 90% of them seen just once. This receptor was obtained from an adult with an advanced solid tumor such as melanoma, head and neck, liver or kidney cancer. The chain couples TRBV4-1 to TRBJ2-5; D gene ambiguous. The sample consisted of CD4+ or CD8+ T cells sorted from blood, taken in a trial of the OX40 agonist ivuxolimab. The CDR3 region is CASSQQGTAYQETQYF. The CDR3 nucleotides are TGCGCCAGCAGCCAACAAGGCACGGCTTATCAAGAGACCCAGTACTTC.